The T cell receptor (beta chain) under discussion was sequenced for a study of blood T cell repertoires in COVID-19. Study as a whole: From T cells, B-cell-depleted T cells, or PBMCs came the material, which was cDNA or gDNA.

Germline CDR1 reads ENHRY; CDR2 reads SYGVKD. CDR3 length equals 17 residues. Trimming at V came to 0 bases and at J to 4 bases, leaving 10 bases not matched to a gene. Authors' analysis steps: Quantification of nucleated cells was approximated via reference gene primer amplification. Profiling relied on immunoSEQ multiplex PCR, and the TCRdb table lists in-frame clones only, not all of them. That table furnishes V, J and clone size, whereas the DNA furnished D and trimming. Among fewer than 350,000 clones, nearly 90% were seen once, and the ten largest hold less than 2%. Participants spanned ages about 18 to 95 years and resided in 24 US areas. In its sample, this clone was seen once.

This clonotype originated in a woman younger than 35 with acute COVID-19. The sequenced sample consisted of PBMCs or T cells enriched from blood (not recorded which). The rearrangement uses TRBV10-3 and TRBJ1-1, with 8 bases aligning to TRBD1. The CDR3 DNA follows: TGTGCCATCAGTGAGTCGGTGACAGGGGTATGGGGCACTGAAGCTTTCTTT. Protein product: CAISESVTGVWGTEAFF.